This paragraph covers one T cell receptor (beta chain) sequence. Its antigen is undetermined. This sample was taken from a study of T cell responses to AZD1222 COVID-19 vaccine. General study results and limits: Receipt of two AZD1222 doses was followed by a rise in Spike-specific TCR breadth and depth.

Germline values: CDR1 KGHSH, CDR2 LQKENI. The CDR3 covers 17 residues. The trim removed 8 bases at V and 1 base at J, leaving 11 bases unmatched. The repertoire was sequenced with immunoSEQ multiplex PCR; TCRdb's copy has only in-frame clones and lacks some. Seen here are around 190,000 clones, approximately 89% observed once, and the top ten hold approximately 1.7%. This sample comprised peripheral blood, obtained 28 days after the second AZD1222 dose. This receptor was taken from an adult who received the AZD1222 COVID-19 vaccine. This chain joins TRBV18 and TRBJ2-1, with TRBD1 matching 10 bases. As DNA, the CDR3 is TGTGCCAGCCTCCGACAGGGGGCGCGAGGGTCCTACAATGAGCAGTTCTTC. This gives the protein CASLRQGARGSYNEQFF.